The 26 T cell receptor beta chains below come from one sample, sequenced in a study of early T cells in non-severe SARS-CoV-2 infection. In TCRdb, the 5' RACE reads were re-called with MiXCR into one record per CDR3 protein. The table has 45,000 or so distinct CDR3 sequences, roughly 4% seen once; the top ten hold 2.5% to 3.5%. Sequencing was done on a sample of whole blood. These receptors were obtained from an adult who was a healthcare worker with PCR-confirmed SARS-CoV-2 infection or an uninfected control (not recorded which).

As concerns this clonotype: A read error may be the cause here, since a much bigger clone is one base away. V usage is TRBV18 and J usage is TRBJ1-2; TRBD1 might be the D (6 bases). Trimming removed 6 bases from V and 8 bases from J, with 13 bases in between. CDR3 length equals 12 residues. The germline V gene has CDR1 KGHSH and CDR2 LQKENI. CDR3 loop: CASSVGQSGYTF. In DNA, the CDR3 is TGTGCCAGCTCGGTCGGACAGTCCGGCTACACCTTC.

The chain employs TRBV6-5 and TRBJ1-1, with D possibly being TRBD1 (5 bases). CDR3 length: 14 residues. Germline CDR1 MNHEY, CDR2 SVGAGI. Trimming took 5 bases from V and 3 from J, leaving 13 bases between them. CDR3 loop: CASSPRGEDTEAFF. The CDR3 DNA reads as TGTGCCAGCAGTCCGCGGGGGGAGGACACTGAAGCTTTCTTT.

This clonotype has a count of ten or more. V gene TRBV2 combines with J gene TRBJ2-5; D unresolved. The length of the CDR3 is 13 residues. The V gene lost 4 bases and the J gene lost 6 bases, with 12 bases spanning the gap. Germline V gives CDR1 SNHLY, CDR2 FYNNEI. The CDR3 DNA sequence: TGTGCCAGCAGTGGTGGGATCAGCCAGACCCAGTACTTC. It translates to CASSGGISQTQYF.

The chain combines TRBV14 with TRBJ2-2, with no clear D. With 1 base removed from V and 4 bases from J, the gap between germline ends came to 7 bases. The germline gives CDR1 SGHDN, CDR2 FVKESK. This CDR3 is built from 14 residues. This chain's CDR3 is CASSQVRATGELFF. The CDR3 nucleotides read TGTGCCAGCAGCCAAGTTAGGGCCACCGGGGAGCTGTTTTTT. The full variable domain, with the rest looked up from reference TRBV14 and TRBJ2-2, is EAGVTQFPSHSVIEKGQTVTLRCDPISGHDNLYWYRRVMGKEIKFLLHFVKESKQDESGMPNNRFLAERTGGTYSTLKVQPAELEDSGVYFCASSQVRATGELFFGEGSRLTVL.

On this clonotype itself: This may be a read error, as it is one base from a much larger clone. The chain carries TRBV7-6 and TRBJ2-1; D is undetermined. The CDR3 runs 13 residues. CDR1 SGHVS and CDR2 FNYEAQ come from the germline V gene. The CDR3 DNA sequence: TGTGCCAGCAGCTTCGGCGCGTACAATGAGCTGTTCTTC. Translated: CASSFGAYNELFF.

This clonotype was seen repeatedly, ten times or more. The chain couples TRBV6-1 to TRBJ2-3; D is perhaps TRBD2 (5 bases). The CDR3 is 16 amino acids. The germline V gene encodes CDR1 MNHNS and CDR2 SASEGT. The germline V and J ends were trimmed by 6 bases and 2 bases, with 18 bases remaining between them. CDR3 DNA sequence: TGTGCCAGCAGCGGAAAGGTCGGACTTGACACAGATACGCAGTATTTT. As protein: CASSGKVGLDTDTQYF.

The genes are TRBV12-3 or TRBV12-4 and TRBJ1-2; D gene ambiguous. There are 13 residues in the CDR3. The germline V and J ends were trimmed by 6 bases and 3 bases, with 11 bases remaining between them. The CDR3 here is CASSPTGDYGYTF. DNA of the CDR3: TGTGCCAGCAGCCCTACCGGGGACTATGGCTACACCTTC.

Comment on this clonotype: Possible read error: a much larger clone is one base away. The J gene is TRBJ1-2, the V gene TRBV28; 9 bases map to TRBD1. This CDR3 is built from 15 residues. Germline lookup yields CDR1 MDHEN and CDR2 SYDVKM. The CDR3 coding sequence is TGTACCAGCACCTCCCCGGGACAGGGTGACTATGGCTACACCTTC. Protein: CTSTSPGQGDYGYTF.

This clonotype was found many times. This sequence joins TRBV9 and TRBJ1-1, with a possible D match to TRBD1 (5 bases). The ends were cut back, 3 bases at V and 8 bases at J, with 20 bases in the middle. CDR1 and CDR2 from the germline V gene are SGDLS and YYNGEE. This CDR3 is 15 amino acids long. Here the CDR3 DNA reads TGTGCCAGCAGCGCAGGCATGGGGCGAGTGTTGGAAGCTTTCTTT. This encodes CASSAGMGRVLEAFF.

In its sample, this clonotype was seen many times. The CDR3 region has the DNA TGCGCCAGTACCCCGTCGGGGGCCGCTGCAGGGTACGAGCAGTACTTC. Translation: CASTPSGAAAGYEQYF. The chain carries TRBV5-1 and TRBJ2-7; tentatively, D is TRBD1 or TRBD2 (6 bases each). V lost 8 bases and J lost 4, with 25 bases in between. Per the germline V gene, CDR1 is SGHRS and CDR2 is YFSETQ. The CDR3 extends over 16 amino acids. The full variable domain, in which reference TRBV5-1 and TRBJ2-7 provide the parts outside the CDR3, is KAGVTQTPRYLIKTRGQQVTLSCSPISGHRSVSWYQQTPGQGLQFLFEYFSETQRNKGNFPGRFSGRQFSNSRSEMNVSTLELGDSALYLCASTPSGAAAGYEQYFGPGTRLTVT.

This rearrangement joins TRBV6-6 to TRBJ1-1; perhaps TRBD1 as D (6 bases). This CDR3 contains 16 residues. Trimming cost V 0 bases and J 7 bases, with 18 bases left between them. Germline-derived CDR1 and CDR2 are MNHNY and SVGAGI (reference sequence). CDR3 sequence (DNA): TGTGCCAGCAGTTACTCGTTTCGACAGGCAAGCGGTGAAGCTTTCTTT. The encoded protein is CASSYSFRQASGEAFF.

This clonotype was counted ten times or more. The V and J genes are TRBV6-6 and TRBJ2-3, with D perhaps TRBD1 (6 bases). The V end was cut by 2 bases, the J end by 1 base, with 7 bases between. Per the germline V gene, CDR1 is MNHNY and CDR2 is SVGAGI (reference sequence). The CDR3 consists of 14 residues. The CDR3 loop is CASSYAGGTDTQYF. In DNA, the CDR3 is TGTGCCAGCAGTTACGCAGGGGGCACAGATACGCAGTATTTT.

In its sample, this clonotype was seen many times. The chain recombines TRBV28 with TRBJ2-6, with a possible D match to TRBD1 (6 bases). This CDR3 is built from 17 residues. Germline V lookup: CDR1 MDHEN, CDR2 SYDVKM. V dropped 3 bases and J dropped 0 bases, with 12 bases sitting between them. Here the CDR3 reads CASSFVTGNSGANVLTF. In nucleotides, the CDR3 is TGTGCCAGCAGTTTCGTAACAGGGAACTCTGGGGCCAACGTCCTGACTTTC.

This clonotype was picked up many times. The rearrangement links TRBV18 to TRBJ2-7, with TRBD1 matching over 7 bases. Germline CDR1 reads KGHSH; CDR2 reads LQKENI. Unmatched junction bases numbered 4, after V lost 3 bases and J lost 2 bases. The CDR3 covers 14 residues. CDR3 residues: CASSPDRAAYEQYF. CDR3 DNA: TGTGCCAGCTCACCCGACAGGGCCGCCTACGAGCAGTACTTC.

This clonotype was seen many times. Sequence at one end of the junction differs from germline and may be a read error. The chain is built from TRBV7-7 and TRBJ2-5, with 7 bases aligning to TRBD2. From germline, CDR1 is SSHAT and CDR2 FNYEAQ (reference sequence). The CDR3 runs to 16 residues. The CDR3, as DNA: TGTGCTAGCAGCTTAACAGAGGAGGGACTATTGGAGACCCAGTACTTC. As protein: CASSLTEEGLLETQYF.

This clonotype was found many times. Here the CDR3 DNA reads TGTGCCAGCAGCTCCTCAGTTAATTCACCCCTCCACTTT. Translation: CASSSSVNSPLHF. The V and J genes are TRBV7-9 and TRBJ1-6; D is undetermined. The CDR3 consists of 13 residues. V was cut by 4 bases and J by 6 bases, with 7 bases left in between. Germline V gene lookup returns CDR1 SEHNR and CDR2 FQNEAQ (reference sequence). The whole variable domain, filled in from reference TRBV7-9 and TRBJ1-6, reads DTGVSQNPRHKITKRGQNVTFRCDPISEHNRLYWYRQTLGQGPEFLTYFQNEAQLEKSRLLSDRFSAERPKGSFSTLEIQRTEQGDSAMYLCASSSSVNSPLHFGNGTRLTVT.

The chain recombines TRBV10-1 with TRBJ2-3; D is unclear. Germline V gives CDR1 WNHNN, CDR2 SYGVQD (reference sequence). The ends were cut back, 3 bases at V and 0 bases at J, with 10 bases in the middle. This CDR3 is built from 15 residues. CDR3 coding DNA: TGCGCCAGCAGTGATGGTGACTCTAGCACAGATACGCAGTATTTT. Encoded protein: CASSDGDSSTDTQYF.

This clonotype appeared many times. The chain combines TRBV29-1 with TRBJ1-2; possible D gene TRBD1, 5 bases. Trimming left V 3 bases short and J 4 bases short, with 12 bases between. The CDR3 sequence is 13 residues long. Germline assignment: CDR1 SQVTM and CDR2 ANQGSEA. The CDR3 loop is CSVDGGTIYGYTF. The CDR3 DNA follows: TGCAGCGTTGACGGGGGAACGATCTATGGCTACACCTTC.

This clonotype was observed at least ten times. This chain connects TRBV7-8 to TRBJ2-5; D is ambiguous. V lost 1 base to trimming and J lost 2 bases, with 11 bases between them. Germline CDR1 is SGHVS and CDR2 is FQNEAQ. This CDR3 is 15 amino acids long. Here the CDR3 reads CASSLVRWIQETQYF. The CDR3 DNA reads TGTGCCAGCAGCTTAGTCCGGTGGATTCAAGAGACCCAGTACTTC. Complete variable domain (other parts from reference TRBV7-8 and TRBJ2-5): GAGVSQSPRYKVAKRGQDVALRCDPISGHVSLFWYQQALGQGPEFLTYFQNEAQLDKSGLPSDRFFAERPEGSVSTLKIQRTQQEDSAVYLCASSLVRWIQETQYFGPGTRLLVL.

This clonotype showed up many times. This chain joins TRBV5-1 and TRBJ2-1; D call uncertain. Germline V gene data show CDR1 as SGHRS and CDR2 as YFSETQ. Trimming pared 0 bases from V and 8 bases from J, leaving 12 bases between. This CDR3 contains 14 residues. The CDR3 region is CASSLAAPFDEQFF. In DNA, the CDR3 is TGCGCCAGCAGCTTGGCGGCTCCCTTCGATGAGCAGTTCTTC.

This clonotype was seen repeatedly, ten times or more. The rearrangement links TRBV9 to TRBJ2-3, with no clear D. V was trimmed by 5 bases and J by 0 bases, leaving 10 bases between them. The CDR3 consists of 14 residues. Germline CDR1 SGDLS, CDR2 YYNGEE. The CDR3 DNA follows: TGTGCCAGCAGGAGCAGCGCTAGCACAGATACGCAGTATTTT. The encoded protein is CASRSSASTDTQYF. The variable domain in full, completed from reference TRBV9 and TRBJ2-3, reads DSGVTQTPKHLITATGQRVTLRCSPRSGDLSVYWYQQSLDQGLQFLIQYYNGEERAKGNILERFSAQQFPDLHSELNLSSLELGDSALYFCASRSSASTDTQYFGPGTRLTVL.

On this clonotype: An end of the junction differs from the germline gene, which may be a read error. V and J are TRBV12-3 or TRBV12-4 and TRBJ2-5; no definite D call. The CDR3 totals 13 residues. In DNA, the CDR3 is TGTGCCAGCAGTTTAGGTACACAAGGGACCCAGTACTTC. It translates to CASSLGTQGTQYF.

The rearrangement uses TRBV2 and TRBJ1-5; 7 nucleotides align to TRBD1. The trim removed 6 bases at V and 3 bases at J, leaving 8 bases unmatched. The CDR3 loop spans 15 amino acids. CDR1 SNHLY and CDR2 FYNNEI come from the germline V gene. The CDR3 region is CASRGDRVNNQPQHF. The DNA for the CDR3 is TGTGCCAGCAGGGGAGACAGGGTAAACAATCAGCCCCAGCATTTT.

This clonotype was found many times. V and J are TRBV20-1 and TRBJ2-3; 12 nucleotides line up with TRBD2. In germline, CDR1 is DFQATT, CDR2 SNEGSKA (reference sequence). V shed 3 bases and J 6 bases; nucleotides not matched to a gene: 7. This CDR3 contains 15 residues. The CDR3 here is CSARHSSGRGDTQYF. CDR3 DNA sequence: TGCAGTGCTAGGCACTCTAGCGGGAGGGGCGATACGCAGTATTTT.

This clonotype was detected ten times or more. Here the CDR3 DNA reads TGTGCCAGCAGACCTTCTCGACAGGGAGGTATTAACACTGAAGCTTTCTTT. Encoded protein: CASRPSRQGGINTEAFF. The chain employs TRBV6-6 and TRBJ1-1; 7 bases match TRBD1. CDR3 length equals 17 residues. Germline V gives CDR1 MNHNY, CDR2 SVGAGI (reference sequence). V trimming: 6 bases; J trimming: 2 bases; junction bases outside the gene matches: 15.

This clonotype was observed many times. The chain is built from TRBV30 and TRBJ2-6, with TRBD2 as a possible D gene (6 bases). Trimming took off 4 bases at V and 3 bases at J, with 13 bases between the two ends. This CDR3 region has 15 residues. Germline lookup yields CDR1 GTSNPN and CDR2 SVGIG (reference sequence). The CDR3 nucleotides read TGTGCCTGGAAACCCGGGGGATTTGGGGCCAACGTCCTGACTTTC. Protein sequence: CAWKPGGFGANVLTF.